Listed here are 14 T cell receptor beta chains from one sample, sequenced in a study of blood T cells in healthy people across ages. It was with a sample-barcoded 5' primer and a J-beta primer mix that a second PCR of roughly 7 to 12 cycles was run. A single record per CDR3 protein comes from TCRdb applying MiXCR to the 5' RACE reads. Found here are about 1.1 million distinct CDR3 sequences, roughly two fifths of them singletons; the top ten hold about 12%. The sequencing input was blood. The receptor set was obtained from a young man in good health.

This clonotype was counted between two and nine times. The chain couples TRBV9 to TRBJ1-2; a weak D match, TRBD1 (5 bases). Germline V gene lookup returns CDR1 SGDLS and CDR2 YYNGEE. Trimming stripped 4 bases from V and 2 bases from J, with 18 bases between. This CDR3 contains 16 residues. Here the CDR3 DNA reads TGTGCCAGCAGCCCACGAGCTGTGACAGAGAACTATGGCTACACCTTC. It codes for CASSPRAVTENYGYTF.

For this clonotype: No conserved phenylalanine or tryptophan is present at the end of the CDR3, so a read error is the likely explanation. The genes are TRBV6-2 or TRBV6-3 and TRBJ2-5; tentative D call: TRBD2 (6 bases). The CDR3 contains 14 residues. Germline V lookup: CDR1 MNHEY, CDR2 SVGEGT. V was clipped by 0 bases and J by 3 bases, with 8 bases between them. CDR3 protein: CASSYSGTEETQYL. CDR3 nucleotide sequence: TGTGCCAGCAGTTACTCCGGGACTGAAGAGACCCAGTACTTG.

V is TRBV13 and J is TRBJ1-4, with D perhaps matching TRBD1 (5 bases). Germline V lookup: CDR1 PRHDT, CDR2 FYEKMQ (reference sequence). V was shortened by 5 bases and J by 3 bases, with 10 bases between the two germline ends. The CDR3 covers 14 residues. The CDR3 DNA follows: TGTGCCAGCAGCCGGACACCAGCTAATGAAAAACTGTTTTTT. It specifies CASSRTPANEKLFF.

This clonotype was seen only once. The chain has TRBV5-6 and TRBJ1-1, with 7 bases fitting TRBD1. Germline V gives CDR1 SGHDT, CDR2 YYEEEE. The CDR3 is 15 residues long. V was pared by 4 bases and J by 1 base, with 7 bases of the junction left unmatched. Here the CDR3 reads CASSTLQGTNTEAFF. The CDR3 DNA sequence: TGTGCCAGCAGCACACTACAGGGGACGAACACTGAAGCTTTCTTT.

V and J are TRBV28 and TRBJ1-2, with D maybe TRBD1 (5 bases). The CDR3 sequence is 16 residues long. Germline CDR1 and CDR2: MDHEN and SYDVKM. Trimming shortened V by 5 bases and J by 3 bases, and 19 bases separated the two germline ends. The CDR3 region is CASSPAEGRGDYGYTF. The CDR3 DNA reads TGTGCCAGCAGTCCAGCTGAGGGACGGGGCGACTATGGCTACACCTTC.

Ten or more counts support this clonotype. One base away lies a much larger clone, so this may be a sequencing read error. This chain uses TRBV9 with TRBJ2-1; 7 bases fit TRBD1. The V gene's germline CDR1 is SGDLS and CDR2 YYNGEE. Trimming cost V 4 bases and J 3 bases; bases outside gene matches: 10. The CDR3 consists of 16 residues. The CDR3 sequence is CASSPQAAGGYNEQFF. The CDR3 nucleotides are TGTGCCAGCAGCCCCCAAGCGGCAGGGGGCTACAATGAGCAGTTCTTC.

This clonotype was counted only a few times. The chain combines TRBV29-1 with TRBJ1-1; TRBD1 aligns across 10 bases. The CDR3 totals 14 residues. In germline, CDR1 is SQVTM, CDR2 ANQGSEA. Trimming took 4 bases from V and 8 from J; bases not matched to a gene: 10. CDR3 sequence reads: CSVARRDRGSEAFF. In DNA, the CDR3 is TGCAGCGTTGCGCGGCGGGACAGGGGTTCGGAAGCTTTCTTT.

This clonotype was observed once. This CDR3 reads CASSHTGTGITDTQYF. The CDR3 coding sequence is TGTGCCAGCAGTCATACCGGGACAGGGATCACAGATACGCAGTATTTT. V and J are TRBV6-6 and TRBJ2-3; 9 positions match TRBD1. Per the germline V gene, CDR1 is MNHNY and CDR2 is SVGAGI (reference sequence). The CDR3 runs 16 residues. V lost 5 bases, J lost 2 bases, and 8 bases stayed unmatched.

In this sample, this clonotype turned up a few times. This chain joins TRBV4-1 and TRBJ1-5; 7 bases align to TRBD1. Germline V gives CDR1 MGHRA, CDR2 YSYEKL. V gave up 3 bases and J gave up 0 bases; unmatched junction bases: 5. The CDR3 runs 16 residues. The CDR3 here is CASSHRTGNSNQPQHF. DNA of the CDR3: TGCGCCAGCAGCCACCGGACAGGAAATAGCAATCAGCCCCAGCATTTT.

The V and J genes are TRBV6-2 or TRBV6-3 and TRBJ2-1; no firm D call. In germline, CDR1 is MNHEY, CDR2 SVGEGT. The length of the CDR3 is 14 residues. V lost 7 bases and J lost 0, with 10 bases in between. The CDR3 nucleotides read TGTGCCAGCAAATTGGAGAACTCCTACAATGAGCAGTTCTTC. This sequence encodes CASKLENSYNEQFF.

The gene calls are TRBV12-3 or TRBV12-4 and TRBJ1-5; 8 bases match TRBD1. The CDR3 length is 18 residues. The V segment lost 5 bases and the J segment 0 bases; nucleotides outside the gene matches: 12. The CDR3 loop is CASSRRTGREISNQPQHF. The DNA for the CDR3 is TGTGCCAGCAGTCGACGGACAGGGAGGGAGATTAGCAATCAGCCCCAGCATTTT.

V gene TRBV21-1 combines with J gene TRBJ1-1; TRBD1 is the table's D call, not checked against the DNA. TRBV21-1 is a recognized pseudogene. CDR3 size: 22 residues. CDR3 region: CASSNSDQPRQGAIVQVPEAFF. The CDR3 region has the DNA TGTGCCAGCAGCAACTCGGATCAGCCCAGACAGGGGGCAATTGTGCAGGTCCCTGAAGCTTTCTTT.

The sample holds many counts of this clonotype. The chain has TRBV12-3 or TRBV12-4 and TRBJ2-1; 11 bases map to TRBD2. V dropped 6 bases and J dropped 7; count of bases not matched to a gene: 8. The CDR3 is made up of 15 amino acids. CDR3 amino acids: CASSPMTSGVNEQFF. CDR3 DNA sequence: TGTGCCAGCAGCCCCATGACTAGCGGGGTTAATGAGCAGTTCTTC.

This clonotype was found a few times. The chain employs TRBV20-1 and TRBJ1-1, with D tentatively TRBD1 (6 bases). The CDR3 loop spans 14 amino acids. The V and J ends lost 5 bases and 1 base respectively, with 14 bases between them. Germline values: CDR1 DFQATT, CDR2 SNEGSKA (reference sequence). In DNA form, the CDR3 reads TGCAGTGCTCTCAACGGCAGGGGGAACACTGAAGCTTTCTTT. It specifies CSALNGRGNTEAFF.